This T cell receptor beta chain originates from a study of shared clonotypes between healthy human individuals. Study details: For every donor, three CD4 naive, three CD4 memory, two CD8 naive and one CD8 memory plates were used.

Germline trimming cut 3 bases from V and 3 bases from J; bases unmatched to any gene: 8. This CDR3 has 15 amino acids. The V gene's germline CDR1 is LNHDA and CDR2 SQIVND (reference sequence). Generated by immunoSEQ multiplex PCR, the TCRdb table keeps only in-frame clones and is missing some. The sample records 2 million to 2.5 million clones, 92% being singletons. The TCR was taken from a young man in good health. Some clones in this sample may be carry-over from other donors' samples. This chain connects TRBV19 to TRBJ2-7; 7 bases match TRBD1. The specimen sequenced was naive CD4+ T cells from PBMCs. Sample subset: CD45RA+ positively selected. The CDR3 loop reads CASSIQVQGSYEQYF. The CDR3 bases are TGTGCCAGTAGTATTCAGGTACAGGGGAGCTACGAGCAGTACTTC.